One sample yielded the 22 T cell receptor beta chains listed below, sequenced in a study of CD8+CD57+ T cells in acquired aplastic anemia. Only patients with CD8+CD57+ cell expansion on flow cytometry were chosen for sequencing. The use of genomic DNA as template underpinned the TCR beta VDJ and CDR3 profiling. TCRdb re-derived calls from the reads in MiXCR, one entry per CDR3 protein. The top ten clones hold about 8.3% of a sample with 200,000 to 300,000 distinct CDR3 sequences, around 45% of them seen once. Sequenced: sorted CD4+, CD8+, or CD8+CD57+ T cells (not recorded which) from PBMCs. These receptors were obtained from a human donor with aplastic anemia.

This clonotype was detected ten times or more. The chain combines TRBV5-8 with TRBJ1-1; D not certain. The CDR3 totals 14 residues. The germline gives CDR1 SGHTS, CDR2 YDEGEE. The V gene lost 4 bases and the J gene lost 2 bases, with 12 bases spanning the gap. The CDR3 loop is CASSARRVNTEAFF. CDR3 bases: TGTGCCAGCAGCGCGCGACGGGTAAACACTGAAGCTTTCTTT.

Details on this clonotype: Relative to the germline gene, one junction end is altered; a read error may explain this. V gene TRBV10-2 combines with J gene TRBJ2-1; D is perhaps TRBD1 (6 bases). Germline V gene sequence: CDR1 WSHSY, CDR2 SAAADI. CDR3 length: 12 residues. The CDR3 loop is CASSAGGGIGFF. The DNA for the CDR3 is TGTGCCAGCAGTGCTGGGGGCGGAATTGGGTTCTTC.

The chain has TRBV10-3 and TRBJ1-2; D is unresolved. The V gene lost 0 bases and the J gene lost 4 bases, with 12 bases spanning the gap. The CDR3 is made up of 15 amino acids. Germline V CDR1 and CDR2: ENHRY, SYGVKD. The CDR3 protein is CAISESRTAPYGYTF. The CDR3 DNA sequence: TGTGCCATCAGTGAGTCGAGAACAGCCCCCTATGGCTACACCTTC.

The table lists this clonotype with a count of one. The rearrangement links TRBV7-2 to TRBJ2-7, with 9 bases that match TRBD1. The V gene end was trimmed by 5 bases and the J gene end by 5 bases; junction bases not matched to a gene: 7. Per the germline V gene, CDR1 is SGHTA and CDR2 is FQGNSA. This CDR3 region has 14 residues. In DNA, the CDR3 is TGTGCCAGCAGCCTCGGGACAGGGAGGAACGAGCAGTACTTC. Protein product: CASSLGTGRNEQYF.

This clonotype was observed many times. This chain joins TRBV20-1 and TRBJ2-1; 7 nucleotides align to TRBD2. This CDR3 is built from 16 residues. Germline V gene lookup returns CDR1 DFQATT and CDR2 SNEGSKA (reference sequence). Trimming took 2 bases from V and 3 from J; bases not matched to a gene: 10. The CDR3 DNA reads TGCAGTGCTAGATTTTCGGGGGGTACCAACTACAATGAGCAGTTCTTC. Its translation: CSARFSGGTNYNEQFF.

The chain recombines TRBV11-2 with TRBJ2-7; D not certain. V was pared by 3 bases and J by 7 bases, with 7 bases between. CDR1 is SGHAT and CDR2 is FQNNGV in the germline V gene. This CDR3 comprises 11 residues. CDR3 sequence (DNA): TGTGCCAGCAGCTTGTATTCTGAGCAGTACGTC. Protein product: CASSLYSEQYV.

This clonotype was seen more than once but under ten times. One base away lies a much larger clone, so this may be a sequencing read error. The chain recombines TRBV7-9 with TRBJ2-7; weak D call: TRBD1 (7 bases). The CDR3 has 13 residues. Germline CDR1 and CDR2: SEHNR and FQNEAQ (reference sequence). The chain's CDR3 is CAGSGQGGYEQYF. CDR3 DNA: TGTGCCGGCAGCGGTCAGGGGGGATACGAGCAGTACTTC.

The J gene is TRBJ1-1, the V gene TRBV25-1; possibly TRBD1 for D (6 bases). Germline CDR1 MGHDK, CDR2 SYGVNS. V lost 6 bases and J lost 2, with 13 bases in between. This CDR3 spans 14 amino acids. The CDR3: CASSLPGANTEAFF. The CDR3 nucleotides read TGTGCCAGCAGCTTACCGGGGGCCAACACTGAAGCTTTCTTT.

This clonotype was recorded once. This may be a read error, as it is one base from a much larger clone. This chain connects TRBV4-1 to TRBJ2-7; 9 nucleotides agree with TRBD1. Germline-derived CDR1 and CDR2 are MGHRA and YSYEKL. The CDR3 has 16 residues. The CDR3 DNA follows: TGCGCCAGCGGCCAAGATCGTTGGGACAGGGACTACGAGCAGTACTTC. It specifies CASGQDRWDRDYEQYF.

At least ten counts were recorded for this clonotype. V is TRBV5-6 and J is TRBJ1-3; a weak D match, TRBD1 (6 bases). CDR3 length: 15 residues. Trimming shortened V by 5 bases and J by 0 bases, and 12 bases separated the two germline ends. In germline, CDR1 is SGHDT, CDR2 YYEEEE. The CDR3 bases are TGTGCCAGCAGACTGGACAGAAGCTCTGGAAACACCATATATTTT. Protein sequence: CASRLDRSSGNTIYF.

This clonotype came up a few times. The DNA of the CDR3 is TGCAGTGCTAGCTTCGGGACAGGCAATTCACCCCTCCACTTT. Translation: CSASFGTGNSPLHF. The genes are TRBV20-1 and TRBJ1-6; 8 bases align to TRBD1. CDR1 and CDR2 (germline): DFQATT, SNEGSKA (reference sequence). The J segment lost 7 bases and the V segment lost 3 bases, leaving 5 bases of the junction unmatched. The CDR3 covers 14 residues.

The CDR3: CAILGQGAQNTEAFF. The CDR3, as DNA: TGTGCCATTCTCGGACAGGGGGCTCAGAACACTGAAGCTTTCTTT. V and J are TRBV25-1 and TRBJ1-1; the match to TRBD1 covers 11 bases. J was trimmed by 1 base and V by 10 bases; bases with no gene match: 8. Germline V CDR1 and CDR2: MGHDK, SYGVNS. The CDR3 has 15 amino acids.

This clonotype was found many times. The CDR3 region is CASSGRLEYF. In DNA, the CDR3 is TGTGCCAGCAGTGGCAGACTGGAGTACTTC. The V gene is TRBV2, the J gene TRBJ2-7, with no clear D. The CDR3 spans 10 residues. Germline assignment: CDR1 SNHLY and CDR2 FYNNEI. V was shortened by 4 bases and J by 11 bases, with 9 bases between the two germline ends.

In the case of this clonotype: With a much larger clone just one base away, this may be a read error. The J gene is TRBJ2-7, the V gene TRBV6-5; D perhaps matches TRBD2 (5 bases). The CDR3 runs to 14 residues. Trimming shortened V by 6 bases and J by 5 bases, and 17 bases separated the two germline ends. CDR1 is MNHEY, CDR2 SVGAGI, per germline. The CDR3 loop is CASSRDPSGHEQYF. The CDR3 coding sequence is TGTGCCAGCAGCCGGGATCCCAGCGGCCACGAGCAGTACTTC.

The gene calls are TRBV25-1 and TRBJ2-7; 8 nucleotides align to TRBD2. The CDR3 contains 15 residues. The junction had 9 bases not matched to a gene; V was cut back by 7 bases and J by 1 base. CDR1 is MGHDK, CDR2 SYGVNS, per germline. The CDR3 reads CASTKEGLGSYEQYF. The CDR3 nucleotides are TGTGCCAGCACCAAGGAGGGACTAGGATCCTACGAGCAGTACTTC.

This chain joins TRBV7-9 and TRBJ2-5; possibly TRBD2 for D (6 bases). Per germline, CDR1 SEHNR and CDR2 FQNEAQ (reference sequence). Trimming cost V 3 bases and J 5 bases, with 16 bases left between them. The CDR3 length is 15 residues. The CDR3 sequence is CASSFGGLSGETQYF. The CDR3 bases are TGTGCCAGCAGCTTCGGAGGGCTGAGTGGGGAGACCCAGTACTTC.

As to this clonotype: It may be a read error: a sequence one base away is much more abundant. The CDR3 DNA follows: TGTGCCAGCAGCGTAGACAGGGAAGGGACCCAGTACTTC. Protein: CASSVDREGTQYF. The chain employs TRBV9 and TRBJ2-5; tentatively, D is TRBD1 (6 bases). The CDR3 length is 13 residues. V dropped 0 bases and J dropped 7 bases, with 10 bases sitting between them. Germline CDR1 and CDR2: SGDLS and YYNGEE.

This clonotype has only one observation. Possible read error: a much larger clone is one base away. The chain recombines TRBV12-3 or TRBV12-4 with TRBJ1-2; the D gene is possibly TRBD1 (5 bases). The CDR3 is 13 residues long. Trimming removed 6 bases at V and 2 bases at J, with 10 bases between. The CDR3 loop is CASRGTSNYGYTF. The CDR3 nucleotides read TGTGCCAGCAGAGGGACGTCAAACTATGGCTACACCTTC.

CDR3 coding DNA: TGTGCCAGCAGAGAGTGGGACGATCCCTACAATGAGCAGTTCTTC. This translates into CASREWDDPYNEQFF. This chain uses TRBV6-5 with TRBJ2-1; D is tentatively TRBD1 or TRBD2 (5 bases each). The V end was cut by 6 bases, the J end by 2 bases, with 14 bases between. Germline V gene data show CDR1 as MNHEY and CDR2 as SVGAGI. There are 15 residues in the CDR3.

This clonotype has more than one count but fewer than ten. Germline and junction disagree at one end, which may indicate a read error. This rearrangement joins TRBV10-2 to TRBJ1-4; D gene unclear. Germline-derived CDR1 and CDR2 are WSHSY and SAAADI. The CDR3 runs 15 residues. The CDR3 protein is CASSYGRAPLEELLF. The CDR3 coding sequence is TGTGCCAGCAGTTACGGCCGGGCCCCCCTTGAAGAACTGCTTTTT.

The CDR3 reads CASSPVGANTEAFF. As DNA, the CDR3 is TGTGCCAGCAGCCCAGTGGGAGCGAACACTGAAGCTTTCTTT. This sequence joins TRBV7-3 and TRBJ1-1; D not certain. V shed 5 bases and J shed 1 base, with 11 bases lying between them. Per germline, CDR1 SGHTA and CDR2 FQGTGA. The CDR3 runs 14 residues.

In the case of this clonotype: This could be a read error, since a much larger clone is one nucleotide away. The CDR3 protein is CASSFDRGRRREQFF. In nucleotides, the CDR3 is TGTGCCAGCAGCTTCGACAGGGGCAGAAGAAGGGAGCAGTTCTTC. The chain has TRBV7-9 and TRBJ2-1; TRBD1 agrees at 8 bases. Germline values: CDR1 SEHNR, CDR2 FQNEAQ (reference sequence). V trimming: 3 bases; J trimming: 10 bases; junction bases outside the gene matches: 11. The CDR3 is made up of 15 amino acids.